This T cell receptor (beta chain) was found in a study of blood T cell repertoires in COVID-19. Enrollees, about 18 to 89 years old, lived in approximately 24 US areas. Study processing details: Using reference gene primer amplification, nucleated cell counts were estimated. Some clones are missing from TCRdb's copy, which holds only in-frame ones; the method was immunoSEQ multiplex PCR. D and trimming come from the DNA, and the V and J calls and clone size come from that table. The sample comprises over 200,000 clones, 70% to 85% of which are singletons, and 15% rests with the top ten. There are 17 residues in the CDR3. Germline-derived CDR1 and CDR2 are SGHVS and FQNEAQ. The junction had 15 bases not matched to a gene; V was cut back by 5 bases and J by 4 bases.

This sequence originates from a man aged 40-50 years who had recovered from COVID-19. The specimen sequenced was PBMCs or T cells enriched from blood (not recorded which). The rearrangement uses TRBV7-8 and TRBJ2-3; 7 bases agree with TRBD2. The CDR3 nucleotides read TGTGCCAGCAGCCGGATTAGGTTTGGCGGGAGTGCAGATACGCAGTATTTT. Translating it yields CASSRIRFGGSADTQYF.